One sample yielded the 15 T cell receptor beta chains listed below, sequenced in a study of blood T cells in healthy people across ages. The second PCR ran about 6 to 11 cycles with a sample-barcoded 5' primer and J-beta primers. TCRdb re-called the 5' RACE reads through MiXCR, storing one row per CDR3 protein. The table shows over 600,000 distinct CDR3 sequences, with 46% occurring only once. The specimen was blood. The receptors were gathered from a man older than 75 in good health.

CDR3 residues: CASSPGRLAGADTQYF. CDR3 nucleotides: TGCGCCAGCAGCCCCGGGCGGCTAGCGGGAGCAGATACGCAGTATTTT. This chain uses TRBV5-1 with TRBJ2-3, with 10 bases identical to TRBD2. There are 16 residues in the CDR3. After removal of 4 bases from V and 4 bases from J, the junction contained 9 bases not matched to a gene. From germline, CDR1 is SGHRS and CDR2 YFSETQ.

The chain uses TRBV20-1 and TRBJ2-1, with D possibly matching TRBD2 (5 bases). The CDR3 length is 15 residues. CDR1 and CDR2 (germline): DFQATT, SNEGSKA (reference sequence). V was pared by 3 bases and J by 8 bases, with 20 bases between. CDR3: CSARVATRPLDEQFF. CDR3 in DNA: TGCAGTGCTAGGGTAGCCACTAGGCCACTTGATGAGCAGTTCTTC.

This chain links TRBV7-2 with TRBJ2-1; 13 positions match TRBD2. CDR1 SGHTA and CDR2 FQGNSA come from the germline V gene. V dropped 4 bases and J dropped 8; count of bases not matched to a gene: 8. This CDR3 has 16 residues. The CDR3 sequence: CTSSSTSGRVDYEQFF. In nucleotides, the CDR3 is TGTACCAGCAGCTCTACTAGCGGGAGGGTTGACTATGAGCAGTTCTTC.

The rearrangement joins TRBV28 to TRBJ2-5, with D tentatively TRBD1 (5 bases). V dropped 5 bases and J dropped 2 bases, with 9 bases sitting between them. Germline assignment: CDR1 MDHEN and CDR2 SYDVKM. The CDR3 extends over 13 amino acids. The CDR3 region has the DNA TGTGCCAGCAGTATGACAGTTCAAGAGACCCAGTACTTC. It specifies CASSMTVQETQYF.

This sequence joins TRBV28 and TRBJ2-4; the match to TRBD2 covers 10 bases. TRBJ2-7 explains the end of the DNA better; the J call may be wrong. The CDR3 length is 17 residues. Germline V gene lookup returns CDR1 MDHEN and CDR2 SYDVKM. The CDR3 region is CASSPLGRAGGQIEQYF. The CDR3 coding sequence is TGTGCCAGCAGTCCCTTAGGACGAGCGGGAGGGCAGATCGAGCAGTACTTC.

This clonotype has only a few counts. This CDR3 reads CASSLGVAGARGYTF. CDR3 DNA: TGTGCCAGCAGCTTAGGGGTCGCGGGGGCGCGTGGCTACACCTTC. The chain employs TRBV7-2 and TRBJ1-2; the D gene is possibly TRBD1 (6 bases). The V end lost 1 base, the J end lost 7 bases, and 16 bases lay between the germline ends. The germline V gene encodes CDR1 SGHTA and CDR2 FQGNSA. The CDR3 is 15 amino acids.

This clonotype was observed a handful of times. The rearrangement uses TRBV29-1 and TRBJ1-2; no reliable D call. This CDR3 comprises 13 residues. With 0 bases removed from V and 2 bases from J, the gap between germline ends came to 7 bases. The V gene's germline CDR1 is SQVTM and CDR2 ANQGSEA. The CDR3 coding sequence is TGCAGCGTTGAAGAAACAAGGAACTATGGCTACACCTTC. Amino acids: CSVEETRNYGYTF.

CDR3 residues: CASGSLGADSPLHF. In DNA, the CDR3 is TGTGCCAGCGGGAGCCTCGGGGCCGATTCACCCCTCCACTTT. This chain joins TRBV7-9 and TRBJ1-6, with D tentatively TRBD1 (5 bases). This CDR3 region has 14 residues. V was trimmed by 8 bases and J by 8 bases, leaving 16 bases between them. The germline V gene has CDR1 SEHNR and CDR2 FQNEAQ (reference sequence).

V and J are TRBV28 and TRBJ2-7; 9 nucleotides align to TRBD2. CDR1 MDHEN and CDR2 SYDVKM come from the germline V gene. V shed 8 bases, J shed 4 bases, and the junction held 15 bases outside the gene matches. The CDR3 is 16 residues long. The CDR3 reads CASGQTRASGKYEQYF. As DNA, the CDR3 is TGTGCCAGCGGTCAGACTAGGGCTAGCGGGAAATACGAGCAGTACTTC.

This clonotype appeared a few times. The V gene is TRBV4-3, the J gene TRBJ2-5, with 10 bases lining up with TRBD1. The CDR3 covers 16 residues. The germline gives CDR1 LGHNA, CDR2 YSLEER. The V gene end was trimmed by 1 base and the J gene end by 4 bases; junction bases not matched to a gene: 6. The CDR3 sequence is CASSQVGQGSRETQYF. Here the CDR3 DNA reads TGCGCCAGCAGCCAAGTGGGACAGGGGAGTCGAGAGACCCAGTACTTC.

This clonotype showed up just a few times. V and J are TRBV28 and TRBJ2-1, with D possibly TRBD2 on 7 matching bases. CDR3 size: 14 residues. Looked up from germline, CDR1 is MDHEN and CDR2 is SYDVKM. V lost 6 bases to trimming and J lost 7 bases, with 16 bases between them. The CDR3 sequence: CASRGEGVWNEQFF. The CDR3 DNA reads TGTGCCAGCAGGGGGGAGGGGGTGTGGAATGAGCAGTTCTTC.

This clonotype has more than one count but fewer than ten. The chain combines TRBV9 with TRBJ2-2; 8 bases line up with TRBD2. Germline-derived CDR1 and CDR2 are SGDLS and YYNGEE. This CDR3 spans 15 amino acids. Germline trimming cut 0 bases from V and 5 bases from J; bases unmatched to any gene: 3. The CDR3 reads CASSVAGGMTGELFF. The DNA for the CDR3 is TGTGCCAGCAGCGTAGCGGGAGGGATGACCGGGGAGCTGTTTTTT.

This clonotype was counted only a few times. This chain uses TRBV29-1 with TRBJ2-1; 7 nucleotides match TRBD2. The CDR3 is 12 residues long. With V trimmed by 6 bases and J by 12 bases, 11 bases remained unmatched. Germline loops: CDR1 SQVTM, CDR2 ANQGSEA. CDR3: CSVTRDSGGQFF. For the CDR3, the DNA is TGCAGCGTGACCCGGGACTCGGGGGGGCAGTTCTTC.

The CDR3 sequence is CSVARLAGGHGSEQFF. CDR3 sequence (DNA): TGCAGCGTTGCCAGACTAGCGGGGGGCCATGGGAGTGAGCAGTTCTTC. V usage is TRBV29-1 and J usage is TRBJ2-1; TRBD2 aligns across 13 bases. The CDR3 length is 16 residues. From germline, CDR1 is SQVTM and CDR2 ANQGSEA. The V gene end was trimmed by 4 bases and the J gene end by 9 bases; junction bases not matched to a gene: 12.

The chain recombines TRBV2 with TRBJ2-3; 7 nucleotides line up with TRBD1. The CDR3 has 15 amino acids. From germline, CDR1 is SNHLY and CDR2 FYNNEI. V lost 3 bases to trimming and J lost 2 bases; unmatched junction nucleotides: 5. The CDR3 DNA reads TGTGCCAGCAGTGACGACAGGGAATACACAGATACGCAGTATTTT. Amino acid sequence: CASSDDREYTDTQYF.